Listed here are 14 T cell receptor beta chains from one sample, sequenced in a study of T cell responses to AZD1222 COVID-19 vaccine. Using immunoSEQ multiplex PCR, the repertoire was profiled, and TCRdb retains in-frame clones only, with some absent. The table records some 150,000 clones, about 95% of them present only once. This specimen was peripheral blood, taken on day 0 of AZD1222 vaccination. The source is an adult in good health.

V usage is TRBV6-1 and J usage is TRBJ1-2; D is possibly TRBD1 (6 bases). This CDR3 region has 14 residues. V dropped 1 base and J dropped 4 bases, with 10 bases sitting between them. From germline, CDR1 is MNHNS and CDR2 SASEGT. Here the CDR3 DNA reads TGTGCCAGCAGTGAAGAAGGAGGGGGCTATGGCTACACCTTC. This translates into CASSEEGGGYGYTF.

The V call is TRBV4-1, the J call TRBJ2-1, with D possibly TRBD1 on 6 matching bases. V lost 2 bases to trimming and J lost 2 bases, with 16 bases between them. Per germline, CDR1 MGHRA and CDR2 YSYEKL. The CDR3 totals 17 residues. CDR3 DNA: TGCGCCAGCAGCCAATTGGACAGCCCGGTGGCCTACAATGAGCAGTTCTTC. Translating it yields CASSQLDSPVAYNEQFF.

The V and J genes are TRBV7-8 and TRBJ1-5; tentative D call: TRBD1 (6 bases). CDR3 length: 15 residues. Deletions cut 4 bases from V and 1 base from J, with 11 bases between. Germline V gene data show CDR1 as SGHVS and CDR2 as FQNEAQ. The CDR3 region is CASSSGQYSNQPQHF. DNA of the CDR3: TGTGCCAGCAGCTCTGGACAGTACAGCAATCAGCCCCAGCATTTT.

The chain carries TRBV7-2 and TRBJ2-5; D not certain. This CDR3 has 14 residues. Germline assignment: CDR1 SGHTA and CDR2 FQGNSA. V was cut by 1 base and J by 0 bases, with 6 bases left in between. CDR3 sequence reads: CASSLELDQETQYF. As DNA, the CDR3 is TGTGCCAGCAGCTTAGAATTGGACCAAGAGACCCAGTACTTC.

The chain's CDR3 is CASSLGGGYGYTF. CDR3 nucleotides: TGTGCCAGCTCCCTGGGGGGGGGCTATGGCTACACCTTC. The rearrangement uses TRBV28 and TRBJ1-2; a weak D match, TRBD1 (5 bases). Trimming left V 8 bases short and J 4 bases short, with 14 bases between. The CDR3 has 13 amino acids. Germline-derived CDR1 and CDR2 are MDHEN and SYDVKM.

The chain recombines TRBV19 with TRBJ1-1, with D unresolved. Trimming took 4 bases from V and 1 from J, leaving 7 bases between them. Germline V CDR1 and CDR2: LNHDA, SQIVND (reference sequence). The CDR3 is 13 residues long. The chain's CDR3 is CASSTSANTEAFF. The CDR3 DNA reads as TGTGCCAGTAGTACAAGCGCGAACACTGAAGCTTTCTTT.

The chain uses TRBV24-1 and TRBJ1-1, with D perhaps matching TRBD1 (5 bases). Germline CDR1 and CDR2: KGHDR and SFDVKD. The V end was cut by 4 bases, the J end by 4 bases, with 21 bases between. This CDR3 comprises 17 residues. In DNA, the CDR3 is TGTGCCACCAGTGACCCTCGTGGCGGGGCCCCCTCCACTGAAGCTTTCTTT. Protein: CATSDPRGGAPSTEAFF.

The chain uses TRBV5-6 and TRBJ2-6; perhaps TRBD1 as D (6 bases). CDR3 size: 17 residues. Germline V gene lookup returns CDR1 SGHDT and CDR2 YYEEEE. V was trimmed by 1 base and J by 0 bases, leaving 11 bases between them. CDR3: CASSLTGWDSGANVLTF. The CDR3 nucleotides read TGTGCCAGCAGCTTGACAGGGTGGGACTCTGGGGCCAACGTCCTGACTTTC.

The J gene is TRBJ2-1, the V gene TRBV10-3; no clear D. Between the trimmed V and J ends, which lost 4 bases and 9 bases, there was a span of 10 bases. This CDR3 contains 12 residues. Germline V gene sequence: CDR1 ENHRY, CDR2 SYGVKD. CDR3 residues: CAISGSGIEQFF. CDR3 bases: TGTGCCATCAGTGGGTCAGGAATTGAGCAGTTCTTC.

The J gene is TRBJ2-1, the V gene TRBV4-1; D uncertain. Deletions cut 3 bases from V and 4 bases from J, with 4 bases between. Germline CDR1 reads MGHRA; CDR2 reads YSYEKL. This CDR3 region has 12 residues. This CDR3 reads CASSHFYNEQFF. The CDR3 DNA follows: TGCGCCAGCAGCCACTTTTACAATGAGCAGTTCTTC.

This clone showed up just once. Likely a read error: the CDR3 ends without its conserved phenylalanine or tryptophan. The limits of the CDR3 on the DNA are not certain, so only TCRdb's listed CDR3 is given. CDR3 sequence: CASSLYPSGGAVTTSV. The V gene is TRBV5-5, the J gene TRBJ2-4; the table gives TRBD2 as D, unverified against the DNA. Germline V gene data show CDR1 as SGHKS and CDR2 as YYEKEE (reference sequence). The CDR3 has 16 amino acids, counting both end residues.

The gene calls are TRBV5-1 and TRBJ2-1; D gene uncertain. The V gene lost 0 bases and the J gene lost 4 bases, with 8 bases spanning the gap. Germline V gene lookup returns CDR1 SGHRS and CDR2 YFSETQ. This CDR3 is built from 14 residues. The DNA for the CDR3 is TGCGCCAGCAGCTTGGAAGCTCTATACAATGAGCAGTTCTTC. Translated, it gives CASSLEALYNEQFF. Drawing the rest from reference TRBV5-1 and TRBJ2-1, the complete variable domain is KAGVTQTPRYLIKTRGQQVTLSCSPISGHRSVSWYQQTPGQGLQFLFEYFSETQRNKGNFPGRFSGRQFSNSRSEMNVSTLELGDSALYLCASSLEALYNEQFFGPGTRLTVL.

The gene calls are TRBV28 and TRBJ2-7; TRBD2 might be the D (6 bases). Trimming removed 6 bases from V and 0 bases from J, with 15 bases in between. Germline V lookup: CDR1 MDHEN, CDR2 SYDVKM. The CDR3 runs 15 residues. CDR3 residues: CASSQGGVPSYEQYV. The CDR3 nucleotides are TGTGCCAGCAGCCAGGGCGGGGTCCCCTCCTACGAGCAGTACGTC.

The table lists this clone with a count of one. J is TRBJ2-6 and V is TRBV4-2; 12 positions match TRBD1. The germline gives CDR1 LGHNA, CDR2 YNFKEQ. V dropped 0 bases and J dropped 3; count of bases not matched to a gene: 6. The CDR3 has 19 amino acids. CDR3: CASSQDPGTGGFGANVLTF. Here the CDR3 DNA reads TGTGCCAGCAGCCAAGATCCCGGGACAGGGGGCTTTGGGGCCAACGTCCTGACTTTC.